This T cell receptor beta chain comes out of a study of beta chain features in type 1 diabetes. Study-wide points: A moderate, significant TCRB CDR3 shortening appeared in type 1 diabetes across four CD4+ subsets.

This CDR3 has 15 amino acids. The germline CDR1 and CDR2 sequences are MDHEN and SYDVKM. The V end lost 6 bases, the J end lost 0 bases, and 14 bases lay between the germline ends. Expressed TCRB transcripts were sequenced because the isolated RNA had all been reverse transcribed beforehand. Sequencing used immunoSEQ multiplex PCR; TCRdb keeps in-frame clones, though not all of them. Of some 240,000 clones in the sample, roughly 16% were seen once. As to this clone: The antigen is undetermined.

The V and J genes are TRBV28 and TRBJ1-1; perhaps TRBD1 as D (5 bases). This TCR derives from a man aged 25 to 45 with type 1 diabetes. The material sequenced was naive CD4+ T cells from blood. CDR3 sequence reads: CASRSGTALNTEAFF. The CDR3 DNA reads as TGTGCCAGCAGGTCCGGGACGGCGCTGAACACTGAAGCTTTCTTT.